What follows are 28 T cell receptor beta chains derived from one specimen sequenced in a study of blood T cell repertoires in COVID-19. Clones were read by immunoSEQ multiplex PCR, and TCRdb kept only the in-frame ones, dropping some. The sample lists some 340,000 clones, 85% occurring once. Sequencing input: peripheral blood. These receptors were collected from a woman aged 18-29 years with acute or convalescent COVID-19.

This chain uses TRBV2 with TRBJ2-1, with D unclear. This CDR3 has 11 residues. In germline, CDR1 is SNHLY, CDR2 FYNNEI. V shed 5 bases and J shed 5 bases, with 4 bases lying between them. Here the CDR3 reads CASSPDNEQFF. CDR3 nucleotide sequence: TGTGCCAGCAGTCCAGACAATGAGCAGTTCTTC.

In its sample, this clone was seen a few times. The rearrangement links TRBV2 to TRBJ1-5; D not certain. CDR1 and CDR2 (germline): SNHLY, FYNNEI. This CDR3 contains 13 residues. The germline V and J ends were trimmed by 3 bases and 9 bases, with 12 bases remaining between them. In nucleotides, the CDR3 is TGTGCCAGCAGTGACGCGGGGTCGGGGCCCCAGCATTTT. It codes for CASSDAGSGPQHF.

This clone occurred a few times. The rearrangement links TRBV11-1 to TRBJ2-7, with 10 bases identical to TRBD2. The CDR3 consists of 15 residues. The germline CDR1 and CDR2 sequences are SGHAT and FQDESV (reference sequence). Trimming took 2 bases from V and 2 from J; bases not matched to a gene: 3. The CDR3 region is CASSLTSGAPYEQYF. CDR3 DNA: TGTGCCAGCAGCTTAACTAGCGGGGCCCCCTACGAGCAGTACTTC.

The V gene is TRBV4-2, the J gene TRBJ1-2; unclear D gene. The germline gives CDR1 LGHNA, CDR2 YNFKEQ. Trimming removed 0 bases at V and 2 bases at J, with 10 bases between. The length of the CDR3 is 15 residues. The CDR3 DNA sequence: TGTGCCAGCAGCCAAGATCTAGAAGTAAACTATGGCTACACCTTC. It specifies CASSQDLEVNYGYTF.

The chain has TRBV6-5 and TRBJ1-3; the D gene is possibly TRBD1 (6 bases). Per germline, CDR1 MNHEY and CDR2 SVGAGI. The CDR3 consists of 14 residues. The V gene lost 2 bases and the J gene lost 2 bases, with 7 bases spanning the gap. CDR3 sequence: CASSYGGPGNTIYF. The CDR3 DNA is TGTGCCAGCAGTTACGGGGGCCCTGGAAACACCATATATTTT.

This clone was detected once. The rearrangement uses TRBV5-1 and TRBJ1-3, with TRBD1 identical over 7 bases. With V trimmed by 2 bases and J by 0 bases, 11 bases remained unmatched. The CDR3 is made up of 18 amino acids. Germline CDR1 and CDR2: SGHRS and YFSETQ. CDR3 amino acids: CASSLTGVLIDSGNTIYF. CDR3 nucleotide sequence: TGCGCCAGCAGCTTAACAGGGGTGTTAATCGACTCTGGAAACACCATATATTTT.

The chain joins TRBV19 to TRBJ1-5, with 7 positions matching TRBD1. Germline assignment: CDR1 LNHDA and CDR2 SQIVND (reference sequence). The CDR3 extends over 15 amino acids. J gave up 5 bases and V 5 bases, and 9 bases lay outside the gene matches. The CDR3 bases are TGTGCCAGTAGTCCCCGACAGGGTAGAGATCAGCCCCAGCATTTT. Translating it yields CASSPRQGRDQPQHF.

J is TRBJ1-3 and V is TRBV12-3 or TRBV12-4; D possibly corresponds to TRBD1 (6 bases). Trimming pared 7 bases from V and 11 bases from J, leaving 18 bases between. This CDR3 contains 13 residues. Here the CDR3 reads CASTLAGGGAIYF. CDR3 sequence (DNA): TGTGCCAGCACCCTAGCTGGGGGGGGCGCCATATATTTT.

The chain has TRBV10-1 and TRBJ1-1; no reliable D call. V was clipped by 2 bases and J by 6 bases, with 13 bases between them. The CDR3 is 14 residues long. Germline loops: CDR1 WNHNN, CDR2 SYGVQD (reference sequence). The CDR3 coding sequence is TGCGCCAGCAGTGAGCCGGGGAGGGTGGCTGAAGCTTTCTTT. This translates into CASSEPGRVAEAFF.

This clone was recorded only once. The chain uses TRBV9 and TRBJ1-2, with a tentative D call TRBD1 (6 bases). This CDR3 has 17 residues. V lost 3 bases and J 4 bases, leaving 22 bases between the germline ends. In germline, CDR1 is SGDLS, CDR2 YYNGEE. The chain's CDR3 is CASSEIQGGSRRYGYTF. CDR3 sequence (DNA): TGTGCCAGCAGCGAAATACAGGGAGGGTCCCGTCGCTATGGCTACACCTTC.

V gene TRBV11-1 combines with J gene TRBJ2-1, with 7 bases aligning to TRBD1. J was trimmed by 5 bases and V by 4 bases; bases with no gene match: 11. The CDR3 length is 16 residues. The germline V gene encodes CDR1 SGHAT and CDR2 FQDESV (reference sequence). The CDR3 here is CASSSQGQLGNNEQFF. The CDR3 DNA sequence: TGTGCCAGCAGCTCCCAGGGACAGCTAGGGAACAATGAGCAGTTCTTC.

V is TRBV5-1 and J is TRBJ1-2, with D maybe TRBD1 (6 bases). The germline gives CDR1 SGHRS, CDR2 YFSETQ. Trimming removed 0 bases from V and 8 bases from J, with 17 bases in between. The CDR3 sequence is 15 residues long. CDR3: CASSLAGHTAGGYTF. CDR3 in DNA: TGCGCCAGCAGCTTGGCGGGACATACGGCCGGAGGCTACACCTTC.

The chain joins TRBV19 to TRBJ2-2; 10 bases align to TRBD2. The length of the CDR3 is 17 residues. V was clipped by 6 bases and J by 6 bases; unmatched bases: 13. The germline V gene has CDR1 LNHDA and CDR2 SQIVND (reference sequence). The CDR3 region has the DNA TGTGCCAGTAGCTACGGAAGACTAGCGGGTTTGTCCGGGGAGCTGTTTTTT. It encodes CASSYGRLAGLSGELFF.

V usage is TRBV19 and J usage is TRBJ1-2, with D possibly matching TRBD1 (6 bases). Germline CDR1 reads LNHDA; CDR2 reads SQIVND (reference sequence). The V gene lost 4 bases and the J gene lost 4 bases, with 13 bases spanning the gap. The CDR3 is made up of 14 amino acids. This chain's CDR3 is CASSSQGRIYGYTF. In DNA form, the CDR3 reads TGTGCCAGTAGTAGTCAGGGGCGAATCTATGGCTACACCTTC. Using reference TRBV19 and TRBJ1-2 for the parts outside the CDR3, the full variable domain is DGGITQSPKYLFRKEGQNVTLSCEQNLNHDAMYWYRQDPGQGLRLIYYSQIVNDFQKGDIAEGYSVSREKKESFPLTVTSAQKNPTAFYLCASSSQGRIYGYTFGSGTRLTVV.

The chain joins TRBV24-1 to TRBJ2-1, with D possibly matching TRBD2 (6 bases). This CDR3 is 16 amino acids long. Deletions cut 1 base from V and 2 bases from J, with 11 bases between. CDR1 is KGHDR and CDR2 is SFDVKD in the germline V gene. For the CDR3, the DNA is TGTGCCACCAGTGATTTTCCGGGAGTCGCCTACAATGAGCAGTTCTTC. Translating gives CATSDFPGVAYNEQFF.

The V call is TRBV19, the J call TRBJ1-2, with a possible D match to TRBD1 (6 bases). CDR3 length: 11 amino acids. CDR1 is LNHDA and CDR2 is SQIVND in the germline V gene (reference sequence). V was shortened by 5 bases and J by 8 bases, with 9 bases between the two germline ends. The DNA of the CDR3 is TGTGCCAGTAGTGGACAGCGGGGCTACACCTTC. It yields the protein CASSGQRGYTF.

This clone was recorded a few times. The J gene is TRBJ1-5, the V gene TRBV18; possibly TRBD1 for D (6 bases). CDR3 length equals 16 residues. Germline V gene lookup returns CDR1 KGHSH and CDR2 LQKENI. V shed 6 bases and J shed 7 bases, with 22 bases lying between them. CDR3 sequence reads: CASSQQGPDIVQPQHF. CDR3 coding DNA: TGTGCCAGCTCGCAACAGGGACCTGACATAGTCCAGCCCCAGCATTTT.

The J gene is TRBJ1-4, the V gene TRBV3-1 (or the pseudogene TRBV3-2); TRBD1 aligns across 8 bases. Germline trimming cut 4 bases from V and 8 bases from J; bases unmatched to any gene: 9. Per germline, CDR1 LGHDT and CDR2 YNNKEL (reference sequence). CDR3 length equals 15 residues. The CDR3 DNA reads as TGTGCCAGCAGCCCCCGAAAAACAGGGGGAGAAAAACTGTTTTTT. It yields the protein CASSPRKTGGEKLFF.

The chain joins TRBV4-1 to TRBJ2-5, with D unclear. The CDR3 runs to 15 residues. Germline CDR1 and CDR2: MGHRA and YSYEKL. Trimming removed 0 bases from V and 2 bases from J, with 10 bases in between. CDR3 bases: TGCGCCAGCAGCCAAGAACCAGGAACGCAAGAGACCCAGTACTTC. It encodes CASSQEPGTQETQYF.

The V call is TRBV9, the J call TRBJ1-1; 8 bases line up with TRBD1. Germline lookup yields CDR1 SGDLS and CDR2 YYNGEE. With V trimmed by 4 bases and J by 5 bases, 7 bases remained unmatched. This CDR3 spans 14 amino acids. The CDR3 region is CASSSPGGVTEAFF. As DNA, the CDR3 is TGTGCCAGCAGCTCCCCAGGGGGCGTGACTGAAGCTTTCTTT.

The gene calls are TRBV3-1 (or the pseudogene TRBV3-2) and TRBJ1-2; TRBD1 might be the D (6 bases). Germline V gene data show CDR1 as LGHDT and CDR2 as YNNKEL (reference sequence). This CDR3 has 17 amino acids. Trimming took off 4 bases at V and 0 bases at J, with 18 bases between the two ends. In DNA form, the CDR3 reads TGTGCCAGCAGCCCGATAAAGGGGGTCACCTCTAACTATGGCTACACCTTC. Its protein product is CASSPIKGVTSNYGYTF.

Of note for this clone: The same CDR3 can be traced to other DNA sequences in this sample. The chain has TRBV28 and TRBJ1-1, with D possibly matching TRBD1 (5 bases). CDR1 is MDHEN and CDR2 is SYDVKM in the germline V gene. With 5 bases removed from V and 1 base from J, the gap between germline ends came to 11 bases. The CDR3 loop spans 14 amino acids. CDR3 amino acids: CASSRPGGNTEAFF. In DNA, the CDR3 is TGTGCCAGCAGTCGTCCGGGGGGGAACACTGAAGCTTTCTTT.

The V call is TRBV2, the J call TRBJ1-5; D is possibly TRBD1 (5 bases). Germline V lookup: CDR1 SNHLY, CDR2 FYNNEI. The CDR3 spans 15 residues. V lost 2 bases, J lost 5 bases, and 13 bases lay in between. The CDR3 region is CASSEFPPGHQPQHF. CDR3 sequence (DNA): TGTGCCAGCAGTGAATTCCCCCCAGGGCATCAGCCCCAGCATTTT.

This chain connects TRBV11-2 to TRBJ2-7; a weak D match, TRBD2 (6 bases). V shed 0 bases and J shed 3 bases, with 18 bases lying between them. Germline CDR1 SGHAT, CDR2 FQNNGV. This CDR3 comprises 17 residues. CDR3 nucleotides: TGTGCCAGCAGCTTAGACATTTTGGCGGGATCGATCTACGAGCAGTACTTC. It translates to CASSLDILAGSIYEQYF.

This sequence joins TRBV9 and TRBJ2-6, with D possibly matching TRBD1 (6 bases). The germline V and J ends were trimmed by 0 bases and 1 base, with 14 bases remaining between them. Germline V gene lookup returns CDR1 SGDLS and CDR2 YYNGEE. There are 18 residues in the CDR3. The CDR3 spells CASSVEVDRKSGANVLTF. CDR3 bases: TGTGCCAGCAGCGTAGAAGTAGACAGGAAATCTGGGGCCAACGTCCTGACTTTC.

In DNA, the CDR3 is TGTGCCAGCAGCTCGCTAGCGGGGGGGATCACAGATACGCAGTATTTT. Its protein product is CASSSLAGGITDTQYF. The gene calls are TRBV11-2 and TRBJ2-3, with 12 nucleotides matching TRBD2. The germline V gene encodes CDR1 SGHAT and CDR2 FQNNGV. The CDR3 consists of 16 residues. The junction had 4 bases not matched to a gene; V was cut back by 4 bases and J by 2 bases.

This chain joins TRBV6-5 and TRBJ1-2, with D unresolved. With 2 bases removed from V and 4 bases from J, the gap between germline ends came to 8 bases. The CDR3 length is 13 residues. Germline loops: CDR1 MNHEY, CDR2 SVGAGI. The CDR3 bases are TGTGCCAGCAGTTACCAGGAAGCCTATGGCTACACCTTC. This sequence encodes CASSYQEAYGYTF.

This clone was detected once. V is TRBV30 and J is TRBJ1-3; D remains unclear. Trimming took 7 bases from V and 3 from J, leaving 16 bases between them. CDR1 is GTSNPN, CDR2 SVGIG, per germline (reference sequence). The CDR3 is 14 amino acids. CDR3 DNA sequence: TGTGCCTTTTCCGGGAGACGATTTGGAAACACCATATATTTT. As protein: CAFSGRRFGNTIYF.